The 27 T cell receptor beta chains reported below all come from one sample, sequenced in a study of blood T cell dynamics during melanoma immunotherapy. TCRdb's table, derived via immunoSEQ multiplex PCR, lists solely in-frame clones and lacks some. The data contain 550 to 700 clones, around 79% of them seen just once; the ten biggest clones take up less than 55%. The time point is: pre-treatment baseline. Sequencing was performed on blood, taken from a patient treated with checkpoint blockade. These receptors came from a human donor with melanoma. Some clones in this sample may be carry-over from other donors' samples.

This clone appeared once. The V call is TRBV6-6, the J call TRBJ2-7, with unresolved D. The length of the CDR3 is 12 residues. The germline V gene encodes CDR1 MNHNY and CDR2 SVGAGI (reference sequence). V was trimmed by 6 bases and J by 6 bases, leaving 12 bases between them. CDR3 nucleotides: TGTGCCAGCAGCCGCCCTAAGACCGAGCAGTACTTC. It encodes CASSRPKTEQYF.

V is TRBV6-1 and J is TRBJ1-2; D gene ambiguous. The CDR3 has 12 amino acids. Per the germline V gene, CDR1 is MNHNS and CDR2 is SASEGT. V dropped 10 bases and J dropped 0 bases, with 9 bases sitting between them. CDR3 residues: CATTGANYGYTF. The CDR3 DNA follows: TGTGCCACCACTGGGGCTAACTATGGCTACACCTTC.

This clone has only one observation. The rearrangement links TRBV7-9 to TRBJ1-1; D might be TRBD1 (5 bases). Germline V gene lookup returns CDR1 SEHNR and CDR2 FQNEAQ (reference sequence). The CDR3 spans 16 residues. V dropped 5 bases and J dropped 1 base, with 17 bases sitting between them. Here the CDR3 reads CASSETGGLKNTEAFF. The DNA for the CDR3 is TGTGCCAGCAGCGAAACGGGGGGTCTCAAGAACACTGAAGCTTTCTTT.

Points on this clone: An end of the junction differs from the germline gene, which may be a read error. The chain has TRBV28 and TRBJ1-5; no reliable D call. Per germline, CDR1 MDHEN and CDR2 SYDVKM. The CDR3 has 15 residues. The CDR3 is CASILGGLGNQPQHF. The CDR3 DNA reads as TGTGCCAGCATTTTAGGAGGCCTTGGCAATCAGCCCCAGCATTTT.

The chain's CDR3 is CASSAWVIQETQYF. The CDR3 DNA reads as TGTGCCAGCAGCGCCTGGGTCATTCAAGAGACCCAGTACTTC. V gene TRBV5-5 combines with J gene TRBJ2-5; no clear D. V lost 4 bases to trimming and J lost 2 bases, with 12 bases between them. CDR1 is SGHKS and CDR2 is YYEKEE in the germline V gene (reference sequence). The CDR3 loop spans 14 amino acids.

The rearrangement links TRBV28 to TRBJ1-2; 7 nucleotides agree with TRBD1. Germline values: CDR1 MDHEN, CDR2 SYDVKM. CDR3 length equals 15 residues. The V gene end was trimmed by 6 bases and the J gene end by 4 bases; junction bases not matched to a gene: 11. CDR3 sequence reads: CASRYYRGDGYGYTF. The DNA for the CDR3 is TGTGCCAGCAGGTACTACAGGGGTGACGGCTATGGCTACACCTTC.

The genes are TRBV6-5 and TRBJ1-5; 7 nucleotides match TRBD1. The length of the CDR3 is 12 residues. Per germline, CDR1 MNHEY and CDR2 SVGAGI. With 5 bases clipped from V and 5 bases from J, the junction kept 0 bases outside the gene matches. The CDR3 here is CASSQGDQPQHF. The CDR3, as DNA: TGTGCCAGCAGTCAGGGGGATCAGCCCCAGCATTTT.

The rearrangement joins TRBV30 to TRBJ2-1; TRBD2 agrees at 13 bases. The germline CDR1 and CDR2 sequences are GTSNPN and SVGIG (reference sequence). The CDR3 spans 14 residues. V was pared by 2 bases and J by 9 bases, with 4 bases of the junction left unmatched. The CDR3 bases are TGTGCCTGGAGTACTAGCGGGGGGGCCTCTGAGCAGTTCTTC. Its protein is CAWSTSGGASEQFF.

The CDR3 region is CASSAPRLQGIKQYF. The CDR3 DNA is TGTGCCAGCAGCGCCCCTAGGCTCCAGGGGATCAAGCAGTACTTC. J is TRBJ2-7 and V is TRBV11-2; D possibly corresponds to TRBD1 (6 bases). The germline V gene encodes CDR1 SGHAT and CDR2 FQNNGV. With 5 bases removed from V and 8 bases from J, the gap between germline ends came to 22 bases. The CDR3 sequence is 15 residues long. Full variable domain (rest looked up from reference TRBV11-2 and TRBJ2-7): EAGVAQSPRYKIIEKRQSVAFWCNPISGHATLYWYQQILGQGPKLLIQFQNNGVVDDSQLPKDRFSAERLKGVDSTLKIQPAKLEDSAVYLCASSAPRLQGIKQYFGPGTRLTVT.

The V gene is TRBV7-2, the J gene TRBJ2-5; D uncertain. Per germline, CDR1 SGHTA and CDR2 FQGNSA. This CDR3 comprises 13 residues. V was pared by 1 base and J by 5 bases, with 8 bases between. The CDR3 loop is CASSLGVWETQYF. In DNA form, the CDR3 reads TGTGCCAGCAGCTTAGGGGTCTGGGAGACCCAGTACTTC.

This clone was seen once. A single base is all that separates this from a far larger clone, so a read error is likely. Other DNA variants within this sample encode the same CDR3. The CDR3 DNA follows: TGTGCCAGCAGCCAGGCGGGGCAGGGAAATGAAGAGCAGTACTTC. It is translated as CASSQAGQGNEEQYF. This chain connects TRBV5-8 to TRBJ2-7, with a weak D call TRBD2 (6 bases). V gave up 4 bases and J gave up 7 bases, with 21 bases separating them. The CDR3 sequence is 15 residues long. Germline V gene data show CDR1 as SGHTS and CDR2 as YDEGEE.

The chain is built from TRBV20-1 and TRBJ1-5, with TRBD1 as a possible D gene (5 bases). This CDR3 has 11 residues. Germline assignment: CDR1 DFQATT and CDR2 SNEGSKA (reference sequence). V was trimmed by 7 bases and J by 4 bases, leaving 8 bases between them. The CDR3: CSVAGNQPQHF. The CDR3 nucleotides read TGCAGTGTCGCAGGGAATCAGCCCCAGCATTTT.

The J gene is TRBJ1-1, the V gene TRBV6-5; D is unclear. The CDR3 loop spans 14 amino acids. Trimming pared 2 bases from V and 4 bases from J, leaving 11 bases between. Germline loops: CDR1 MNHEY, CDR2 SVGAGI. The CDR3: CASSYVGRVTEAFF. DNA of the CDR3: TGTGCCAGCAGTTACGTAGGGAGGGTCACTGAAGCTTTCTTT.

The chain joins TRBV4-2 to TRBJ1-6; the match to TRBD1 covers 9 bases. This CDR3 comprises 15 residues. J gave up 7 bases and V 5 bases, and 6 bases lay outside the gene matches. Germline CDR1 reads LGHNA; CDR2 reads YNFKEQ. The CDR3 DNA sequence: TGTGCCAGCAGCTGGGACAGGGCTTTGAATTCACCCCTCCACTTT. The encoded protein is CASSWDRALNSPLHF.

In nucleotides, the CDR3 is TGTGCCAGCAAACTGACGGGGTCGACCACAGATACGCAGTATTTT. This gives the protein CASKLTGSTTDTQYF. The V call is TRBV7-8, the J call TRBJ2-3; tentative D call: TRBD2 (5 bases). CDR3 length: 15 residues. The germline V gene has CDR1 SGHVS and CDR2 FQNEAQ. Trimming removed 7 bases from V and 2 bases from J, with 16 bases in between.

The gene calls are TRBV5-8 and TRBJ1-5; TRBD1 aligns across 8 bases. The CDR3 is 14 residues long. Trimming cost V 4 bases and J 5 bases; bases outside gene matches: 5. CDR1 and CDR2 from the germline V gene are SGHTS and YDEGEE. CDR3 in amino acids: CASSHGQGYQPQHF. Here the CDR3 DNA reads TGTGCCAGCAGCCACGGACAGGGTTATCAGCCCCAGCATTTT.

As concerns this clone: One end of the junction fails to match germline, which may point to a read error. The chain has TRBV7-6 and TRBJ1-2, with D unresolved. The CDR3 is 15 residues long. CDR1 and CDR2 (germline): SGHVS, FNYEAQ. The CDR3 DNA sequence: TGTGCCAGCAGCTTAGTCGCAGAGACCAACTATGGCTACATCTTC. Its translation: CASSLVAETNYGYIF. Using reference TRBV7-6 and TRBJ1-2 for the parts outside the CDR3, the full variable domain is GAGVSQSPRYKVTKRGQDVALRCDPISGHVSLYWYRQALGQGPEFLTYFNYEAQQDKSGLPNDRFSAERPEGSISTLTIQRTEQRDSAMYRCASSLVAETNYGYIFGSGTRLTVV.

The V gene is TRBV5-8, the J gene TRBJ2-2; D is uncertain. The V end was cut by 1 base, the J end by 2 bases, with 6 bases between. Germline assignment: CDR1 SGHTS and CDR2 YDEGEE. There are 14 residues in the CDR3. The CDR3 DNA reads TGTGCCAGCAGCTTGTCCGTAAACACCGGGGAGCTGTTTTTT. Translating it yields CASSLSVNTGELFF. Full variable domain (rest looked up from reference TRBV5-8 and TRBJ2-2): EAGVTQSPTHLIKTRGQQATLRCSPISGHTSVYWYQQALGLGLQFLLWYDEGEERNRGNFPPRFSGRQFPNYSSELNVNALELEDSALYLCASSLSVNTGELFFGEGSRLTVL.

This clone has just one count. The J gene is TRBJ2-7, the V gene TRBV27, with D perhaps TRBD2 (5 bases). V was clipped by 6 bases and J by 2 bases, with 8 bases between them. Germline V gives CDR1 MNHEY, CDR2 SMNVEV (reference sequence). The length of the CDR3 is 12 residues. The CDR3 here is CASRDWPYEQYF. The CDR3 DNA follows: TGTGCCAGCAGGGACTGGCCCTACGAGCAGTACTTC.

In this sample, this clone is large. V is TRBV15 and J is TRBJ1-2; tentative D call: TRBD1 (5 bases). Trimming shortened V by 0 bases and J by 6 bases, and 17 bases separated the two germline ends. The CDR3 spans 16 residues. The germline V gene encodes CDR1 LNHNV and CDR2 YYDKDF (reference sequence). CDR3 nucleotide sequence: TGTGCCACCAGCAGAGATCGGGGCGGGCGGTTGGATGGCTACACCTTC. It codes for CATSRDRGGRLDGYTF.

In this sample, this clone turned up once. This rearrangement joins TRBV14 to TRBJ1-3, with D unresolved. Germline V gene sequence: CDR1 SGHDN, CDR2 FVKESK. Trimming left V 0 bases short and J 4 bases short, with 13 bases between. The CDR3 loop spans 16 amino acids. The DNA of the CDR3 is TGTGCCAGCAGCCAAGAAAAGGGCGGTGGAGGAAACACCATATATTTT. Protein sequence: CASSQEKGGGGNTIYF.

The chain couples TRBV5-4 to TRBJ2-3; no clear D gene. Germline CDR1 SGHNT, CDR2 YYREEE (reference sequence). V lost 6 bases and J lost 2, with 7 bases in between. This CDR3 has 12 residues. CDR3 sequence reads: CASTRDTDTQYF. For the CDR3, the DNA is TGTGCCAGCACCCGCGACACAGATACGCAGTATTTT.

The rearrangement joins TRBV9 to TRBJ1-3; no definite D call. CDR1 is SGDLS and CDR2 is YYNGEE in the germline V gene. The V gene lost 0 bases and the J gene lost 4 bases, with 11 bases spanning the gap. This CDR3 has 15 residues. CDR3 in amino acids: CASSVGQPVGNTIYF. The DNA of the CDR3 is TGTGCCAGCAGCGTAGGTCAACCCGTAGGAAACACCATATATTTT.

The CDR3: CASSTGLGVEETQYF. The DNA of the CDR3 is TGTGCCAGTAGTACCGGGCTGGGGGTAGAAGAGACCCAGTACTTC. This chain connects TRBV19 to TRBJ2-5; D might be TRBD1 or TRBD2, each matching 5 bases. The CDR3 is 15 residues long. Looked up from germline, CDR1 is LNHDA and CDR2 is SQIVND (reference sequence). V lost 4 bases, J lost 3 bases, and 15 bases lay in between.

This clone was picked up one time. The rearrangement links TRBV14 to TRBJ2-3; 11 nucleotides align to TRBD1. V shed 3 bases and J 0 bases; nucleotides not matched to a gene: 5. CDR1 and CDR2 from the germline V gene are SGHDN and FVKESK. The CDR3 runs to 17 residues. This CDR3 is CASSHWDRGISTDTQYF. Here the CDR3 DNA reads TGTGCCAGCAGCCACTGGGACAGGGGGATCAGCACAGATACGCAGTATTTT.

The chain recombines TRBV28 with TRBJ2-5, with TRBD2 identical over 9 bases. The germline gives CDR1 MDHEN, CDR2 SYDVKM. The CDR3 consists of 16 residues. After removal of 2 bases from V and 4 bases from J, the junction contained 8 bases not matched to a gene. This chain's CDR3 is CASSLGSGGTRETQYF. CDR3 sequence (DNA): TGTGCCAGCAGTTTAGGTAGCGGGGGAACTAGAGAGACCCAGTACTTC. The complete variable domain, with remaining parts taken from reference TRBV28 and TRBJ2-5, reads DVKVTQSSRYLVKRTGEKVFLECVQDMDHENMFWYRQDPGLGLRLIYFSYDVKMKEKGDIPEGYSVSREKKERFSLILESASTNQTSMYLCASSLGSGGTRETQYFGPGTRLLVL.

The chain recombines TRBV30 with TRBJ2-2; no definite D call. V dropped 5 bases and J dropped 6 bases, with 16 bases sitting between them. CDR3 length: 14 residues. The germline V gene encodes CDR1 GTSNPN and CDR2 SVGIG (reference sequence). CDR3 amino acids: CAWSRTARAGELFF. CDR3 nucleotides: TGTGCCTGGTCTAGGACGGCTCGGGCCGGGGAGCTGTTTTTT.